The present entry profiles one T cell receptor (beta chain) with its context. The germline gene is not matched at one end of the junction; a read error may be the cause. Unique-molecular-identifier-tagged TCR beta cDNA libraries were used. TCRdb recomputed calls from the PCR reads with MiXCR, one row per CDR3 protein. In the table there are 750,000 to 950,000 distinct CDR3 sequences, 53% of which are singletons. The sample originates from a study of post-analysis software for immune sequencing data. The clonotype originates from a girl between 10 and 17 years old with multiple sclerosis. The sequencing sample was made of blood.

The CDR3 is CSPQWRSSYNEQLF. In nucleotides, the CDR3 is TGCAGTCCCCAGTGGAGGTCCTCCTACAATGAGCAGCTCTTC. The genes are TRBV20-1 and TRBJ2-1; D possibly corresponds to TRBD2 (5 bases). The CDR3 has 14 residues. Germline assignment: CDR1 DFQATT and CDR2 SNEGSKA (reference sequence).